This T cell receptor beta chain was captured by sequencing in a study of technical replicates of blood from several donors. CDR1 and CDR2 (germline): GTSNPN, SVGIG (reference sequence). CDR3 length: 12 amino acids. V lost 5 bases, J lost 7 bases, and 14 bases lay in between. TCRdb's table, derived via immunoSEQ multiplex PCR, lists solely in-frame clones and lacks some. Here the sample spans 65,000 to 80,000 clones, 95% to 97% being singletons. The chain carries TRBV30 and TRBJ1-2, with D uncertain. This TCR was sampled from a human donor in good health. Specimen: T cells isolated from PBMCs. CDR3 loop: CAWAQNLAGYTF. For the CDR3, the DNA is TGTGCCTGGGCTCAGAATCTGGCTGGCTACACCTTC.